Listed below are T cell receptor beta chains from one sample, sequenced in a study of T cell clones after liver transplantation. Only in-frame clones appear in the TCRdb table, and some are missing; sequencing was by immunoSEQ multiplex PCR. The repertoire has approximately 70,000 clones, 80% to 85% of them found once; the top ten carry 2.1%. The input for sequencing was CD4+ T cells from blood, taken less than 50 months after liver transplant. The receptors come from a human patient who received a liver transplant. T cells may partly derive from the graft donor. Each CDR3 is given with its conserved first and last residue. A D gene is named only where the DNA matches it firmly. Clone size is given for some rows only: seen once, a few or many times, or a class if the clone is expanded.

v_call	d_call	j_call	clone_size	cdr3_nt	cdr3_aa
TRBV6-1	.	TRBJ1-3	.	TGTGCCAGCCCCCGGGGGCAAGGAAACACCATATATTTT	CASPRGQGNTIYF
TRBV28	.	TRBJ2-3	.	TGTGCCAGCAGTTCCGAGGGGGAGGGAGCAGATACGCAGTATTTT	CASSSEGEGADTQYF
TRBV7-3	.	TRBJ1-1	.	TGTGCCAGCAGCTTAAACAGGAACACTGAAGCTTTCTTT	CASSLNRNTEAFF
TRBV5-1	TRBD1	TRBJ2-1	.	TGCGCCAGCAGCTTGACAGGGGGCAGCTCCTACAATGAGCAGTTCTTC	CASSLTGGSSYNEQFF
TRBV28	.	TRBJ2-2	.	TGTGCCAGCAGTTTAGTCAGGGGTAGCGGGGAGCTGTTTTTT	CASSLVRGSGELFF
TRBV4-2	TRBD2	TRBJ2-5	.	TGTGCCAGCAGCCGGATGGTAGCGGGGCAAGAGACCCAGTACTTC	CASSRMVAGQETQYF
TRBV5-6	.	TRBJ2-5	.	TGTGCCAGCAGCTTAGTTTCAGAGACCCAGTACTTC	CASSLVSETQYF
TRBV5-1	.	TRBJ2-5	.	TGCGCCAGCAGCCCCCCGGGGGGCGGAGAGACCCAGTACTTC	CASSPPGGGETQYF
TRBV18	TRBD2	TRBJ2-1	once	TGTGCCAGCTCGGGGAGGGCGGGCTACAATGAGCAGTTCTTC	CASSGRAGYNEQFF
TRBV5-5	.	TRBJ1-2	once	TGTGCCAGCAGTCGGACGGCCGATACTAACTATGGCTACACCTTC	CASSRTADTNYGYTF
TRBV6-4	TRBD2	TRBJ2-1	.	TGTGCCAGCAGTGACGGGACTAGGGGCCAGGATGAGCAGTTCTTC	CASSDGTRGQDEQFF
TRBV7-9	.	TRBJ1-4	once	TGTGCCAGCAGCTCTTTGGGGATTGGAACTAATGAAAAACTGTTTTTT	CASSSLGIGTNEKLFF
TRBV7-7	.	TRBJ2-1	few	TGTGCTAGCAGTCCTGACAGCAATGAGCAGTTCTTC	CASSPDSNEQFF
TRBV19	TRBD1	TRBJ2-5	.	TGTGCCAGTAGTCAACAGGGGGCGCCGTCGACAGAGACCCAGTACTTC	CASSQQGAPSTETQYF
TRBV5-1	.	TRBJ2-1	.	TGCGCCAGCAGCCGCGGCTACCAGCAGCCCTCCTACAATGAGCAGTTCTTC	CASSRGYQQPSYNEQFF
TRBV5-1	.	TRBJ2-2	.	TGCGCCAGCAGCTTGGGTGTTCGGGGGCCGAACACCGGGGAGCTGTTTTTT	CASSLGVRGPNTGELFF
TRBV4-3	TRBD2	TRBJ2-7	.	TGCGCCAGCAGCCAAGGCCCTAGCGGTACCCACGAGCAGTACTTC	CASSQGPSGTHEQYF
TRBV4-3	.	TRBJ1-4	.	TGCGCCAGCAGCCAAGGGGTACATGAAAAACTGTTTTTT	CASSQGVHEKLFF
TRBV2	.	TRBJ2-2	.	TGTGCCAGCAGGGCCCAGGGTAGGAACACCGGGGAGCTGTTTTTT	CASRAQGRNTGELFF
TRBV5-1	.	TRBJ1-1	.	TGCGCCAGCACCCTGGACAGACTAAACACTGAAGCTTTCTTT	CASTLDRLNTEAFF
TRBV5-1	TRBD1	TRBJ1-2	.	TGCGCCAGCAGCACCGGGACAGGGGGCAGAGGCTACACCTTC	CASSTGTGGRGYTF
TRBV29-1	TRBD2	TRBJ2-1	.	TGCAGCGTTGAGATTACCAGCGGGGGAACCTCTAACAATGAGCAGTTCTTC	CSVEITSGGTSNNEQFF
TRBV29-1	TRBD2	TRBJ2-5	.	TGCAGCGCACAAGCTAGCGGGGGGCAAGAGACCCAGTACTTC	CSAQASGGQETQYF
TRBV7-9	.	TRBJ1-2	.	TGTGCCAGCAGCACCAGGGCGGACACTGGCTACACCTTC	CASSTRADTGYTF
TRBV4-3	.	TRBJ1-2	.	TGCGCCAGCAGCGAGACCCGGGACACATTCTATGGCTACACCTTC	CASSETRDTFYGYTF
TRBV9	.	TRBJ1-1	few	TGTGCCAGCAGCGGGTACAGTAGTGAAGCTTTCTTT	CASSGYSSEAFF
TRBV5-6	.	TRBJ2-7	few	TGTGCCAGCAGCTTGGGGCTCCGGGACGGATCCGACGAGCAGTACTTC	CASSLGLRDGSDEQYF
TRBV6-6	.	TRBJ2-7	.	TGTGCCAGTGCCCCCCCCGGGCACGAGCAGTACTTC	CASAPPGHEQYF
TRBV6-5	.	TRBJ1-4	.	TGTGCCAGCAGTAGGGCTGTAACTAATGAAAAACTGTTTTTT	CASSRAVTNEKLFF
TRBV27	.	TRBJ2-7	.	TGTGCCAGCAGTTTATCTAACCCGGGGAGGCCCTCCTACGAGCAGTACTTC	CASSLSNPGRPSYEQYF
TRBV6-5	.	TRBJ1-2	.	TGTGCCAGCAGGCAGCGAACTCGTGGCTACACCTTC	CASRQRTRGYTF
TRBV11-2	.	TRBJ2-5	.	TGTGCCAGCAGCTCCGGGGTAGCACCTCAAGAGACCCAGTACTTC	CASSSGVAPQETQYF
TRBV6-5	.	TRBJ2-7	few	TGTGCCAGCAGTTATGGGACTTCGTACTACGAGCAGTACTTC	CASSYGTSYYEQYF
TRBV6-6	.	TRBJ1-4	once	TGTGCCAGCTCATCCGGGACCTCTAATGAAAAACTGTTTTTT	CASSSGTSNEKLFF
TRBV11-3	.	TRBJ2-2	.	TGTGCCAGCAGCTTAGAAGTCACCGGGGAGCTGTTTTTT	CASSLEVTGELFF
TRBV28	TRBD2	TRBJ2-1	.	TGTGCCAGCAGCCCCGGACTAGCGGGTTGGGGGAATGAGCAGTTCTTC	CASSPGLAGWGNEQFF
TRBV19	TRBD2	TRBJ2-3	.	TGTGCCAGTAGTGAACCGGGACTAGGGATAGATACGCAGTATTTT	CASSEPGLGIDTQYF
TRBV4-3	TRBD1	TRBJ2-7	.	TGCGCCAGCAGCCAAGAAGCAACAGGGGCCACCTACGAGCAGTACTTC	CASSQEATGATYEQYF
TRBV11-2	TRBD2	TRBJ2-1	.	TGTGCCAGCAGCTTAGTTGCTTCTAGCGGAATCTACAATGAGCAGTTCTTC	CASSLVASSGIYNEQFF
TRBV19	.	TRBJ1-2	few	TGTGCCAGTAGTATTACAGGGAACTATGGCTACACCTTC	CASSITGNYGYTF
TRBV7-9	TRBD1	TRBJ2-7	.	TGTGCCAGCAGCCTAGGGGGCGTCGAGCAGTACTTC	CASSLGGVEQYF
TRBV6-5	TRBD1	TRBJ1-2	few	TGTGCCAGCGGCTCAGGGGGAGGCCCCTATGGCTACACCTTC	CASGSGGGPYGYTF
TRBV4-1	.	TRBJ1-3	few	TGCGCCAGCAGCCCTGGGGACTCTGGAAACACCATATATTTT	CASSPGDSGNTIYF
TRBV7-2	.	TRBJ2-7	.	TGTGCCAGCAGCTCCGGATTTCGGGCTAGCTCCTACGAGCAGTACTTC	CASSSGFRASSYEQYF
TRBV18	TRBD2	TRBJ2-7	.	TGTGCCAGCTCACAGGCGGGAGGGGGCTACGAGCAGTACTTC	CASSQAGGGYEQYF
TRBV18	.	TRBJ2-7	few	TGTGCCAGCTCGACGGACACTCTGAGGGAGCAGTACTTC	CASSTDTLREQYF
TRBV19	TRBD1	TRBJ2-7	few	TGTGCCAGTAGTCCCAGACAGGGGGCGGTCGAGCAGTACTTC	CASSPRQGAVEQYF
TRBV7-2	TRBD1	TRBJ1-1	.	TGTGCCAGCAGCGTTGGAAGGACAGGGACATATAACACTGAAGCTTTCTTT	CASSVGRTGTYNTEAFF
TRBV12-5	TRBD1	TRBJ2-7	.	TGTGCTAGTGGGGAATACAGGGGGACCTTCGGAGAGCAGTACTTC	CASGEYRGTFGEQYF
TRBV5-4	.	TRBJ1-3	.	TGTGCCAGCAGCCCTGCGGCGGGCGGTGCTGGAAACACCATATATTTT	CASSPAAGGAGNTIYF
TRBV7-9	TRBD2	TRBJ2-5	few	TGTGCCAGCAGCACGGGGACTAGCGGGAGCGGGGTCGAGACCCAGTACTTC	CASSTGTSGSGVETQYF